The source of this T cell receptor (beta chain) is a study of T cell repertoires in aging, cancer and after chemotherapy. Background on the study: Six age groups, ranging from 30 or younger to 70 or older, included the donors. Regarding the study as a whole: Median generation probability rose over the chemotherapy interval in each cancer cohort, suggesting rebound thymic output. Immunological memory after chemotherapy cannot be judged from the repertoire data. Compared with age-matched healthy donors, untreated hematological or solid cancer patients showed higher blood TCR clonality.

The template was genomic DNA from peripheral blood, not RNA. TRB rearrangements spanning V, D and J were amplified using mixed TRB-A/B primers. TCRdb called the multiplex PCR reads again in MiXCR, with one record for every CDR3 protein. The repertoire has 4,000 to 4,500 distinct CDR3 sequences, 30% to 40% of them found once; the top ten carry around 60%. Comments on this clonotype: The antigen is unknown. The junction and the germline gene differ at one end; a read error may be behind it.

The CDR3 has 14 residues. Germline-derived CDR1 and CDR2 are SGHTA and FQGNSA. Source material: blood. The sequence was collected from a human donor with a solid tumor. V is TRBV7-2 and J is TRBJ2-7; 8 nucleotides match TRBD1. The DNA of the CDR3 is TGTGCCAGCAGCACGGGGACAGGAGGCTACAAGCAGTACTTC. Amino acids: CASSTGTGGYKQYF.